Below are 16 T cell receptor beta chains sequenced from a single sample in a study of T cells in Graves' hyperthyroidism and ophthalmopathy. RNA transcripts gave rise to amplified TCR beta CDR3 regions. With the HTBI primer set, the TCR CDR3 went through a first round of RT-PCR. In TCRdb, the multiplex PCR reads were re-called with MiXCR into one record per CDR3 protein. The sample lists about 400,000 distinct CDR3 sequences; 15% to 19% were seen once. Sequencing was carried out using blood. These receptors were obtained from a woman aged 18-30 years with Graves' hyperthyroidism that later progressed to Graves' ophthalmopathy.

Turning to this clonotype: Since the CDR3 does not end with the conserved phenylalanine or tryptophan, this likely comes from a read error. The chain links TRBV28 to TRBJ2-7; D not resolved. This CDR3 has 13 residues. The germline V gene encodes CDR1 MDHEN and CDR2 SYDVKM. The V gene lost 6 bases and the J gene lost 3 bases, with 12 bases spanning the gap. For the CDR3, the DNA is TGTGCCAGCAGAGATAGCTCGCTCTACGAGCAGTACCTC. Amino acid sequence: CASRDSSLYEQYL.

This clonotype was seen many times. This chain uses TRBV20-1 with TRBJ2-7, with TRBD2 matching 8 bases. Unmatched junction bases numbered 8, after V lost 0 bases and J lost 4 bases. The CDR3 extends over 15 amino acids. Germline V CDR1 and CDR2: DFQATT, SNEGSKA (reference sequence). CDR3: CSARDRSGSGYEQYF. CDR3 sequence (DNA): TGCAGTGCTAGAGACCGAAGCGGGAGTGGTTACGAGCAGTACTTC.

This clonotype was seen ten or more times. The chain links TRBV12-3 or TRBV12-4 to TRBJ2-1; unclear D gene. CDR3 length: 15 residues. The ends were cut back, 1 base at V and 0 bases at J, with 7 bases in the middle. CDR3 in DNA: TGTGCCAGCAGTTTAGGCAACCCCTCCTACAATGAGCAGTTCTTC. Translation gives CASSLGNPSYNEQFF.

The chain has TRBV11-2 and TRBJ2-1, with 11 nucleotides matching TRBD2. The CDR3 covers 17 residues. CDR1 is SGHAT, CDR2 FQNNGV, per germline. V gave up 5 bases and J gave up 9 bases; unmatched junction bases: 15. The CDR3 DNA sequence: TGTGCCAGCAGCCTAATCCCGGAACTAGCGGGAGTGGGTGAGCAGTTCTTC. Translated, it gives CASSLIPELAGVGEQFF. Together with reference TRBV11-2 and TRBJ2-1, the CDR3 gives the full variable domain: EAGVAQSPRYKIIEKRQSVAFWCNPISGHATLYWYQQILGQGPKLLIQFQNNGVVDDSQLPKDRFSAERLKGVDSTLKIQPAKLEDSAVYLCASSLIPELAGVGEQFFGPGTRLTVL.

Turning to this clonotype: This sequence may be a read error, since a much larger clone differs from it by one base. The rearrangement uses TRBV20-1 and TRBJ2-1; D may be TRBD1 (6 bases). The germline gives CDR1 DFQATT, CDR2 SNEGSKA (reference sequence). V was cut by 4 bases and J by 4 bases, with 8 bases left in between. This CDR3 comprises 12 residues. CDR3 coding DNA: TGCAGTGCTAACAGGGAATACAATGAGCAGTTCTTC. Its translation: CSANREYNEQFF.

The chain has TRBV28 and TRBJ1-2; a weak D match, TRBD1 (6 bases). CDR3 length: 16 residues. V was cut by 4 bases and J by 3 bases, with 18 bases left in between. CDR1 and CDR2 (germline): MDHEN, SYDVKM. Here the CDR3 DNA reads TGTGCCAGCAGTTCTTTAGCCGGGGGCAGGGACTATGGCTACACCTTC. It is translated as CASSSLAGGRDYGYTF.

This clonotype showed up many times. The rearrangement joins TRBV5-4 to TRBJ1-1, with unresolved D. The CDR3 has 15 residues. V was trimmed by 4 bases and J by 3 bases, leaving 16 bases between them. The germline gives CDR1 SGHNT, CDR2 YYREEE (reference sequence). Here the CDR3 reads CASSPGRGIDTEAFF. CDR3 bases: TGTGCCAGCAGCCCGGGGAGAGGGATCGACACTGAAGCTTTCTTT.

The table lists this clonotype with many counts. The V and J genes are TRBV20-1 and TRBJ1-6; D is undetermined. Germline V gives CDR1 DFQATT, CDR2 SNEGSKA (reference sequence). Trimming stripped 0 bases from V and 2 bases from J, with 11 bases between. This CDR3 region has 16 residues. CDR3 sequence reads: CSARDRRGAYNSPLHF. CDR3 nucleotides: TGCAGTGCTAGAGATCGTCGCGGCGCCTATAATTCACCCCTCCACTTT.

This clonotype was seen a handful of times. The chain couples TRBV10-3 to TRBJ2-2; tentatively, D is TRBD1 (7 bases). Germline lookup yields CDR1 ENHRY and CDR2 SYGVKD. The CDR3 extends over 15 amino acids. V was trimmed by 8 bases and J by 1 base, leaving 14 bases between them. The CDR3 sequence is CAIGPGGLNTGELFF. Here the CDR3 DNA reads TGTGCCATCGGGCCAGGGGGGTTGAACACCGGGGAGCTGTTTTTT.

The V and J genes are TRBV5-1 and TRBJ2-3; D uncertain. The V and J ends lost 0 bases and 1 base respectively, with 12 bases between them. The germline V gene encodes CDR1 SGHRS and CDR2 YFSETQ. The CDR3 extends over 16 amino acids. The CDR3 DNA follows: TGCGCCAGCAGCTTGGCCGGTCGTTCCGGCACAGATACGCAGTATTTT. Its protein is CASSLAGRSGTDTQYF.

This chain links TRBV2 with TRBJ2-2; 9 bases match TRBD2. V lost 11 bases, J lost 3 bases, and 7 bases stayed unmatched. The CDR3 runs to 14 residues. Germline CDR1 is SNHLY and CDR2 is FYNNEI. The CDR3 coding sequence is TGTGCCGGGAGTGGACTAGCGTACACCGGGGAGCTGTTTTTT. This encodes CAGSGLAYTGELFF. Combining the CDR3 with reference TRBV2 and TRBJ2-2 gives the whole variable domain EPEVTQTPSHQVTQMGQEVILRCVPISNHLYFYWYRQILGQKVEFLVSFYNNEISEKSEIFDDQFSVERPDGSNFTLKIRSTKLEDSAMYFCAGSGLAYTGELFFGEGSRLTVL.

This clonotype has at least ten counts. This rearrangement joins TRBV28 to TRBJ2-7, with D perhaps TRBD1 (6 bases). CDR1 and CDR2 (germline): MDHEN, SYDVKM. The ends were cut back, 3 bases at V and 4 bases at J, with 10 bases in the middle. This CDR3 is 13 amino acids long. CDR3 in DNA: TGTGCCAGCAGTTTTGGGGGCCTATACGAGCAGTACTTC. This translates into CASSFGGLYEQYF. Using reference TRBV28 and TRBJ2-7 for the parts outside the CDR3, the full variable domain is DVKVTQSSRYLVKRTGEKVFLECVQDMDHENMFWYRQDPGLGLRLIYFSYDVKMKEKGDIPEGYSVSREKKERFSLILESASTNQTSMYLCASSFGGLYEQYFGPGTRLTVT.

The chain links TRBV6-1 to TRBJ1-4; 11 positions match TRBD1. There are 15 residues in the CDR3. Germline V gene data show CDR1 as MNHNS and CDR2 as SASEGT. V shed 7 bases and J 6 bases; nucleotides not matched to a gene: 7. The chain's CDR3 is CASKSDRGLDEKLFF. The CDR3 nucleotides are TGTGCCAGCAAATCGGACAGGGGGCTGGATGAAAAACTGTTTTTT.

The V gene is TRBV6-2 or TRBV6-3, the J gene TRBJ2-1, with D perhaps matching TRBD1 (7 bases). Trimming cost V 2 bases and J 4 bases, with 12 bases left between them. Germline values: CDR1 MNHEY, CDR2 SVGEGT. CDR3 length: 15 amino acids. In DNA, the CDR3 is TGTGCCAGCAGTTACGGAGGGGGCGCGTACAATGAGCAGTTCTTC. Translated: CASSYGGGAYNEQFF.

This clonotype was seen ten or more times. The V gene is TRBV28, the J gene TRBJ2-7; perhaps TRBD1 as D (6 bases). The germline V and J ends were trimmed by 9 bases and 0 bases, with 15 bases remaining between them. This CDR3 spans 14 amino acids. Per germline, CDR1 MDHEN and CDR2 SYDVKM. This chain's CDR3 is CASGGTGSSYEQYF. The CDR3 bases are TGTGCCAGTGGAGGAACAGGGTCCTCCTACGAGCAGTACTTC.

This clonotype was seen ten or more times. This chain uses TRBV12-3 or TRBV12-4 with TRBJ2-7; D uncertain. V was pared by 2 bases and J by 3 bases, with 8 bases between. There are 13 residues in the CDR3. The CDR3 sequence: CASSLHEDYEQYF. CDR3 sequence (DNA): TGTGCCAGCAGTTTACACGAAGACTACGAGCAGTACTTC.